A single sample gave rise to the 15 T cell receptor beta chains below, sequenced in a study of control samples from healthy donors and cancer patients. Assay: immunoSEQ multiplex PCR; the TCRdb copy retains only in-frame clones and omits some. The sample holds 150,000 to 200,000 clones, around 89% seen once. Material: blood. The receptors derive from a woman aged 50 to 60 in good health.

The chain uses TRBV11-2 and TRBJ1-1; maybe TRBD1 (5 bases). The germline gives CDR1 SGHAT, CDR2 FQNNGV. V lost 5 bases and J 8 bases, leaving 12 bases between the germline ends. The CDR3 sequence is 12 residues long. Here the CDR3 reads CASSPDRREAFF. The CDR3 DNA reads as TGTGCCAGCAGCCCAGACAGAAGAGAAGCTTTCTTT.

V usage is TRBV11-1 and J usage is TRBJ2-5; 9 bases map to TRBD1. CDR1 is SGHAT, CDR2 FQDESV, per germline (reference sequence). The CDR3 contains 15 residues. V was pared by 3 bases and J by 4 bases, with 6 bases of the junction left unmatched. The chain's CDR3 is CASSFRDRVRETQYF. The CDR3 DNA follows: TGTGCCAGCAGCTTCCGGGACAGGGTACGAGAGACCCAGTACTTC.

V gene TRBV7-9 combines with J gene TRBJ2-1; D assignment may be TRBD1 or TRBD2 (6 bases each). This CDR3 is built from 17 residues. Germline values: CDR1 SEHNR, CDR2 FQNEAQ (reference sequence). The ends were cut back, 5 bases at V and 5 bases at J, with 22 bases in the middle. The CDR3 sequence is CASSLWGARGRNNEQFF. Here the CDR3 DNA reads TGTGCCAGCAGCCTATGGGGGGCCAGGGGACGAAACAATGAGCAGTTCTTC.

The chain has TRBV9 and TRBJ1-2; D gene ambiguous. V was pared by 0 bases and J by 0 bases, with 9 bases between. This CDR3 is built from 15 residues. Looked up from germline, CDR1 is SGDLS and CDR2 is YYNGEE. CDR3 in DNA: TGTGCCAGCAGCGTAGGCCCAGATACTAACTATGGCTACACCTTC. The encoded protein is CASSVGPDTNYGYTF.

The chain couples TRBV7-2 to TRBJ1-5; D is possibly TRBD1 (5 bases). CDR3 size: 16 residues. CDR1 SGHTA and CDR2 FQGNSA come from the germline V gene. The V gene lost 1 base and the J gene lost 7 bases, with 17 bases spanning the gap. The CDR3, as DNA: TGTGCCAGCAGCTTAGAAGCAGGGTGGCCTAACCAGCCCCAGCATTTT. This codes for CASSLEAGWPNQPQHF.

The CDR3 sequence is CASSLVIAGANEQFF. The CDR3 DNA reads TGCGCCAGCAGCTTGGTGATAGCGGGAGCCAATGAGCAGTTCTTC. The V and J genes are TRBV5-1 and TRBJ2-1; 9 bases match TRBD2. The CDR3 is 15 amino acids. Germline V gene lookup returns CDR1 SGHRS and CDR2 YFSETQ. Trimming at V came to 0 bases and at J to 6 bases, leaving 4 bases not matched to a gene.

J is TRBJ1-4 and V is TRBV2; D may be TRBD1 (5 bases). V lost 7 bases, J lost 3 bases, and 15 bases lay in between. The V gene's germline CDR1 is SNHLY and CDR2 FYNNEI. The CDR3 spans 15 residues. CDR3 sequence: CASTGLGLPNEKLFF. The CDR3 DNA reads TGTGCCAGCACTGGATTGGGACTCCCTAATGAAAAACTGTTTTTT. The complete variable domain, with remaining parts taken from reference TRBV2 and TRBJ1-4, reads EPEVTQTPSHQVTQMGQEVILRCVPISNHLYFYWYRQILGQKVEFLVSFYNNEISEKSEIFDDQFSVERPDGSNFTLKIRSTKLEDSAMYFCASTGLGLPNEKLFFGSGTQLSVL.

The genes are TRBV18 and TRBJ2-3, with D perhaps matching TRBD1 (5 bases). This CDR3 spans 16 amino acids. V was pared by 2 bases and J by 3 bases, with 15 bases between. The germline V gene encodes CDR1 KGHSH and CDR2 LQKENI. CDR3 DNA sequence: TGTGCCAGCTCACCAAATTCTGGTGGGGCGACAGATACGCAGTATTTT. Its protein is CASSPNSGGATDTQYF.

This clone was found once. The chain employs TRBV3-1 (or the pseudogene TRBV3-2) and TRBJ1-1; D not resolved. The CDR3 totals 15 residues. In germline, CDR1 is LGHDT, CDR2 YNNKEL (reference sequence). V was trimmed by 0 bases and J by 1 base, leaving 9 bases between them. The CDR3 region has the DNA TGTGCCAGCAGCCAAGAATCGGTAGGGAACACTGAAGCTTTCTTT. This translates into CASSQESVGNTEAFF.

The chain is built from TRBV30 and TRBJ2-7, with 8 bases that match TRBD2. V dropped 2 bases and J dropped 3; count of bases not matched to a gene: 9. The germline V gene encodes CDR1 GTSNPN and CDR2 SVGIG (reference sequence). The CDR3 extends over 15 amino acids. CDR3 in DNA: TGTGCCTGGAGTTCGGGCGGGGGGAAAGACTACGAGCAGTACTTC. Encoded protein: CAWSSGGGKDYEQYF.

The CDR3 region has the DNA TGTGCCAGTAGACTTACAGGGGGCATAGACGAGCAGTACTTC. The encoded protein is CASRLTGGIDEQYF. V is TRBV19 and J is TRBJ2-7; 9 bases match TRBD1. The CDR3 is 14 residues long. With V trimmed by 6 bases and J by 5 bases, 8 bases remained unmatched. The germline V gene has CDR1 LNHDA and CDR2 SQIVND (reference sequence).

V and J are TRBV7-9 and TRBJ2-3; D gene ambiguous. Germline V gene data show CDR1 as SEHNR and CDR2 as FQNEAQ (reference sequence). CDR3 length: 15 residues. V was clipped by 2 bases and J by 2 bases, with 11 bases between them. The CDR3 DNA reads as TGTGCCAGCAGCTTACGCCTAGTCTCCACAGATACGCAGTATTTT. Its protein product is CASSLRLVSTDTQYF.

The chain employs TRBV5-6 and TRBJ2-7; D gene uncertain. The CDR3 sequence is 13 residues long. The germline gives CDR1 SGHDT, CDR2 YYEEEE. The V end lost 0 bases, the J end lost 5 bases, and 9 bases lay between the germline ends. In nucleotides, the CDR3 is TGTGCCAGCAGCTTGGTGGACGCCCACGAGCAGTACTTC. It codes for CASSLVDAHEQYF. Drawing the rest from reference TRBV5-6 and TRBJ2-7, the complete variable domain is DAGVTQSPTHLIKTRGQQVTLRCSPKSGHDTVSWYQQALGQGPQFIFQYYEEEERQRGNFPDRFSGHQFPNYSSELNVNALLLGDSALYLCASSLVDAHEQYFGPGTRLTVT.

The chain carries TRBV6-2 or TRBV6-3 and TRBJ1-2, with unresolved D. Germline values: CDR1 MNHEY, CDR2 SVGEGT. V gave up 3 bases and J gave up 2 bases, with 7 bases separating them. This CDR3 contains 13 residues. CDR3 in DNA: TGTGCCAGCAGTTATATCGCCAACTATGGCTACACCTTC. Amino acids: CASSYIANYGYTF.

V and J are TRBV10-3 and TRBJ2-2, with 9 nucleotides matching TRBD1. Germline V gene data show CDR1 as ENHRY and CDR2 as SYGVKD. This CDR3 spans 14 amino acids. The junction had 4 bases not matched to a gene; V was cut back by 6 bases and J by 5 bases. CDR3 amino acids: CAIRRDRVTGELFF. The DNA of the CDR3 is TGTGCCATCAGGAGGGACAGGGTAACCGGGGAGCTGTTTTTT.